The T cell receptor (beta chain) under discussion was sequenced for a study of PD-L1 blockade in urothelial cancer. In the study overall: Male sex and bladder-origin urothelial cancer were recorded for twenty-five of 29 patients. The researchers analyzed blood 3 weeks (second dose) and 6 weeks after treatment start. Among blood samples, the median T cell count was approximately 150,000.

Described time point: pretreatment peripheral blood. There were between 1 and 8 samples from each patient, taken pretreatment and on-treatment. The CDR3 is 16 amino acids. Germline CDR1 reads SGHTA; CDR2 reads FQGNSA. V was pared by 4 bases and J by 2 bases, with 8 bases of the junction left unmatched. Using immunoSEQ multiplex PCR, the repertoire was profiled, and TCRdb retains in-frame clones only, with some absent. The table lists about 95,000 clones, 90% of them singletons, with under 2% in the top ten. V and J are TRBV7-2 and TRBJ1-3, with 7 positions matching TRBD1. This sample comprised PBMCs, obtained around atezolizumab (anti-PD-L1) treatment. This TCR came from a man in his sixties with urothelial cancer. CDR3 amino acids: CASSSGGTVAGNTIYF. DNA of the CDR3: TGTGCCAGCAGCTCCGGCGGGACAGTGGCTGGAAACACCATATATTTT.